Listed below are T cell receptor beta chains from one sample, sequenced in a study of human T cells and chemical hapten exposure. One entry per CDR3 protein results from TCRdb running MiXCR on the RACE reads. The sample holds 250,000 or so distinct CDR3 sequences, around 7.7% seen once. The sequences come from whole blood, collected in connection with sensitization to the hapten diphenylcyclopropenone (DPC). The receptor source for this set is a young man with alopecia areata. Some clones in this sample may be carry-over from other donors' samples. CDR3s leave out the opening cysteine and the closing phenylalanine or tryptophan.

v_gene,len,j_gene,CDR3aa
TRBV5-1,12,TRBJ2-7,ASSLWQDSYEQY
TRBV20-1,12,TRBJ1-4,SARGGRPNEKLF
TRBV27,12,TRBJ1-4,ASSAGQEHGKLF
TRBV6-5,10,TRBJ1-5,ASSDSPQPQH
TRBV7-8,14,TRBJ2-1,ASRGPRSVSDNEQF
TRBV7-2,14,TRBJ1-2,ASSPRGAGFNYGYT
TRBV20-1,13,TRBJ1-5,SARQGDGGNQPQH
TRBV6-1,11,TRBJ1-2,ASSERGPMGYT
TRBV9,14,TRBJ1-1,ASSVGSPGLGTEAF
TRBV6-5,13,TRBJ1-5,ASSIGTGADQPQH
TRBV5-1,14,TRBJ1-1,ASSQGRGPENTEAF
TRBV7-2,15,TRBJ1-1,ASSGRQGASQNTEAF
TRBV20-1,12,TRBJ1-2,SASGLGQGASYT
TRBV20-1,10,TRBJ1-5,SAIGGNQPQH
TRBV6-2/TRBV6-3,11,TRBJ2-2,ASSRDQTWELF
TRBV12-3/TRBV12-4,11,TRBJ1-1,ASSSAAITEAF
TRBV18,13,TRBJ2-1,ASSPWQARGTEQF
TRBV24-1,13,TRBJ2-1,ATSSGRSSYNEQF
TRBV29-1,12,TRBJ1-1,SVEAAIGIGEAF
TRBV11-2,13,TRBJ1-6,ASSSVRADNSPLH
TRBV9,13,TRBJ2-5,ASSVEGTVQETQY
TRBV29-1,10,TRBJ1-2,SVDPSDYGYT
TRBV27,13,TRBJ1-4,ASRPRGTFYEKLF
TRBV7-2,17,TRBJ2-6,ASSLAPTEIISGANVLT
TRBV6-2/TRBV6-3,13,TRBJ2-5,ASSSIDREGETQY
TRBV15,13,TRBJ2-7,ATSRDKGQSYEQY
TRBV11-2,12,TRBJ1-2,ASSFDPTARGYT
TRBV14,9,TRBJ1-1,ASSQGVTEF
TRBV28,15,TRBJ1-5,ASTHGQRGYSNQPQH
TRBV6-6,10,TRBJ1-2,ASSYRDDGYT
TRBV6-2/TRBV6-3,17,TRBJ2-5,ASSTSEGVFSRPQETQY
TRBV10-3,14,TRBJ1-4,AISEAGRRGNEKLF
TRBV27,14,TRBJ2-1,ASRGKILSSYNEQF
TRBV6-9,13,TRBJ2-1,ASSSGPNQGAEQF
TRBV12-3/TRBV12-4,15,TRBJ1-2,ASSSGFLHTSNYGYT
TRBV5-1,14,TRBJ2-3,ASSFGQGLHTDTQY
TRBV28,11,TRBJ1-5,ASSRTDHQPQH
TRBV4-3,13,TRBJ2-2,ASSHSVGGTGELF
TRBV7-2,13,TRBJ2-4,ASSSRQGLQNIQY
TRBV7-9,14,TRBJ2-5,ASSFVIALGGETQY
TRBV10-3,10,TRBJ2-2,AISVAGLELF
TRBV6-5,12,TRBJ2-2,ASSYGDRSGELF
TRBV7-9,12,TRBJ2-3,ASSSVTVQDTQY
TRBV11-2,11,TRBJ2-1,ASTPYGWNEQF
TRBV9,13,TRBJ1-2,ASTEDLTDSYGYT
TRBV6-6,12,TRBJ1-2,ASSNSDSSYGYT
TRBV7-2,11,TRBJ2-3,ASRTGGADTQY
TRBV28,13,TRBJ2-7,ASSQKTDRVYEQY